This T cell receptor (beta chain) was documented in a study of blood T cell repertoires in COVID-19 (dated by TCRdb to 2018 to 2021). For context, the study as a whole: Samples from collaborators originated in the United States, Italy and Spain and spanned both the acute and convalescent phases of COVID-19. The material from the prospective study consisted of cDNA or gDNA derived from T cells, B-cell-depleted T cells, or PBMCs. Sample metadata almost always included a de-identified subject ID, COVID-19 status, age in years and sex. A freely available public database, intended as a resource for researchers studying the immune response to SARS-CoV-2, is where the repertoires were released. The samples were drawn from the first 160 participants of the ongoing ImmuneRACE study and from 1,254 subjects provided by 6 global collaborators. Where available, HLA class I and class II types were obtained from metadata supplied by the sample provider rather than from assay-based typing. The dataset comprised deeply sampled blood TCRbeta repertoires from subjects exposed to, actively infected with, or recovered from COVID-19. The investigation overall reported the following: The quantity of clinical and demographic metadata differed by source and by participant and was supplied without curation.

Comments on this clone: The target of this receptor is not known. Per-nucleotide qualities are absent, and no much larger clonotype sits a single base away.

The junction shows trimming of 0 bases on V and 2 bases on J, plus 5 bases between the germline ends. CDR1 and CDR2 are read off the germline V gene as ENHRY and SYGVKD. The CDR3, cysteine through phenylalanine, is 14 amino acids long. Of the read, only the CDR3 DNA is kept; its 42 bases are in frame from base 1. The immunoSEQ Assay, a bias-controlled multiplex PCR, was used to amplify TCRbeta CDR3 regions from genomic DNA. The authors processed their data as follows. The number of nucleated cells in each sample was estimated from the amplification of reference gene primers within the assay. To quantify the absolute abundance of each unique TCRbeta CDR3 rearrangement, sequence reads were collapsed and filtered. Productive Simpson clonality was computed per sample as the square root of Simpson's diversity index over productive rearrangements. In TCRdb, the immuneACCESS table is reduced to in-frame sequences with V and J assigned. These tables do not hold every clone; where another copy was compared, an unresolved V gene accounts for under half, and the others remain unexplained. The V and J calls and the clone size are those of that table, but D and trimming were determined from the DNA. Present in this sample are tens of thousands of clones, roughly three quarters of which were seen just once. The top ten constitute around 32% of the sample.

Whole blood was collected in K2EDTA tubes by collaborating institutions according to the institutions' own protocols. Collaborator samples were shipped for TCRbeta analysis as frozen whole blood, isolated PBMCs, or DNA extracted from either sample type. This TCR was recovered from a human donor in a cohort sampled during active COVID-19. The V and J segments used are TRBV10-3 and TRBJ1-5, with no reliable assignment of the D segment. The sample comprised peripheral blood. Here the CDR3 is given as CAISESERNQPQHF. The nucleotide sequence reads as follows: TGTGCCATCAGTGAGTCTGAGCGCAATCAGCCCCAGCATTTT.